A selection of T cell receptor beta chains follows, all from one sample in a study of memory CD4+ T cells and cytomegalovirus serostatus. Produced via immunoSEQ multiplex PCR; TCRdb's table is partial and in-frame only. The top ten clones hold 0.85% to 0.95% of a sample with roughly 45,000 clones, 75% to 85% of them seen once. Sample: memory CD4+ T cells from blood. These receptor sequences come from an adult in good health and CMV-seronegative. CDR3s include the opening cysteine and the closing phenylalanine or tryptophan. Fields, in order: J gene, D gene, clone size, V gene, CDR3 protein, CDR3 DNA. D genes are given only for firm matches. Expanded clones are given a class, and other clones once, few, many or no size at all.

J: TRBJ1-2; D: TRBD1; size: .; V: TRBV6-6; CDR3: CASSGTDRGSYGYTF; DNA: TGTGCCAGCAGTGGGACGGACAGGGGGTCCTATGGCTACACCTTC
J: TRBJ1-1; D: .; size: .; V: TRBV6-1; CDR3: CASISTDGNTEAFF; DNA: TGTGCCAGCATCTCAACCGACGGGAACACTGAAGCTTTCTTT
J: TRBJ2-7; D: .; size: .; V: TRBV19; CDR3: CASSDRYYEQYF; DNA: TGTGCCAGTAGTGACAGATACTACGAGCAGTACTTC
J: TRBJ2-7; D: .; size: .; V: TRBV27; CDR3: CASSFAITYEQYF; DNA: TGTGCCAGCAGTTTCGCAATAACCTACGAGCAGTACTTC
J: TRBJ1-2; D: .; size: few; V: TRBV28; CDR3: CASSFKPGENYGYTF; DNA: TGTGCCAGCAGTTTTAAGCCGGGCGAGAACTATGGCTACACCTTC
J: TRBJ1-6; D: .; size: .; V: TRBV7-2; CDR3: CASRGQGEESPLHF; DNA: TGTGCCAGCCGGGGGCAGGGAGAGGAGTCACCCCTCCACTTT
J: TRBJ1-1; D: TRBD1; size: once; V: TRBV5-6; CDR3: CASSLLQGAAFF; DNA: TGTGCCAGCAGCTTGTTGCAGGGGGCCGCTTTCTTT
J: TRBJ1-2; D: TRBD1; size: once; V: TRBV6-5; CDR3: CASTRTGGGYTF; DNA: TGTGCCAGCACCAGGACAGGTGGGGGCTACACCTTC
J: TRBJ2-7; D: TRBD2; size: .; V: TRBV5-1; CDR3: CASSRTLAGTYEQYF; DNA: TGCGCCAGCAGCCGTACTCTAGCGGGGACCTACGAGCAGTACTTC
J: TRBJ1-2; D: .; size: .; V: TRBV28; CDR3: CASSAYGRGSYTF; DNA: TGTGCCAGCAGTGCATACGGACGTGGGAGCTACACCTTC
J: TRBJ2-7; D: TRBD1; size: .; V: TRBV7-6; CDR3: CASSYLPMGQGNTYEQYF; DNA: TGTGCCAGCAGCTATCTTCCTATGGGACAGGGAAACACCTACGAGCAGTACTTC